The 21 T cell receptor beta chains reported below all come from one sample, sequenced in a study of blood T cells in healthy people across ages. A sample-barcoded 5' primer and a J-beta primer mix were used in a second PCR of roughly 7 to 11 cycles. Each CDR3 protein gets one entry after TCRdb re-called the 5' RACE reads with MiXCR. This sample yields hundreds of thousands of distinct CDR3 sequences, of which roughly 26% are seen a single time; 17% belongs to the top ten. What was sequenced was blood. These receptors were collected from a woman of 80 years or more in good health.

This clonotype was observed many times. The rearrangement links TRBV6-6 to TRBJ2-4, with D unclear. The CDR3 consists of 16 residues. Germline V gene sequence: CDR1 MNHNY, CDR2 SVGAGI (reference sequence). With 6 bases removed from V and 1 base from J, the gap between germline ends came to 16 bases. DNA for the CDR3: TGTGCCAGCAGCCCCCCACCACATTGGGCCAAAAACATTCAGTACTTC. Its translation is CASSPPPHWAKNIQYF.

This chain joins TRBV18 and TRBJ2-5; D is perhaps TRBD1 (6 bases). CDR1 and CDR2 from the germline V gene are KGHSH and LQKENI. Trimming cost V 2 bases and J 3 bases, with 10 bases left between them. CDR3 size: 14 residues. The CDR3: CASSPGRGKETQYF. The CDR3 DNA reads TGTGCCAGCTCACCAGGCAGGGGCAAAGAGACCCAGTACTTC.

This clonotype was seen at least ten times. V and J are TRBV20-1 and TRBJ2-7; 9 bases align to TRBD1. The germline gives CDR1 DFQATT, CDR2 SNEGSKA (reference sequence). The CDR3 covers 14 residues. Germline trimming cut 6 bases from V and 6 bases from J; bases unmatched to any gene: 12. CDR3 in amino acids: CSARAGQGSGEQYF. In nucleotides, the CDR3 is TGCAGTGCCAGGGCGGGACAGGGAAGTGGCGAGCAGTACTTC.

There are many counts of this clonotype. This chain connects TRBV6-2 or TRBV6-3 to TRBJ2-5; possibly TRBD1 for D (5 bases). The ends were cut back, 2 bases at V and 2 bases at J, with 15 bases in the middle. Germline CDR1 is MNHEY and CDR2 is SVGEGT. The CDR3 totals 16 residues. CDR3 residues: CASSYIAKGSQETQYF. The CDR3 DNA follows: TGTGCCAGCAGTTACATTGCGAAGGGGTCACAAGAGACCCAGTACTTC.

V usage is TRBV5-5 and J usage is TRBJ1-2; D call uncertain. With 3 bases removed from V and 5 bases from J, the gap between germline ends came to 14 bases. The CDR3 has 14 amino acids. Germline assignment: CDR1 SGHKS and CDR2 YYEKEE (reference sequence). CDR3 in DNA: TGTGCCAGCAGCTGGGCCAAGGCTTCATATGGCTACACCTTC. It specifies CASSWAKASYGYTF.

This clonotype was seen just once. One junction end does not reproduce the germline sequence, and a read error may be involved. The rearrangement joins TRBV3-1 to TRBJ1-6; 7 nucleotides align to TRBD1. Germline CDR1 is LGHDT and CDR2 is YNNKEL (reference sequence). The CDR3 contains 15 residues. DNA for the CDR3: TGTGCCGGCAGCCGTTCGGGACAGAGTAATTCACCCCTCCACTTT. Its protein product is CAGSRSGQSNSPLHF. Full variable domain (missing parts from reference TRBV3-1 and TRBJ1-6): DTAVSQTPKYLVTQMGNDKSIKCEQNLGHDTMYWYKQDSKKFLKIMFSYNNKELIINETVPNRFSPKSPDKAHLNLHINSLELGDSAVYFCAGSRSGQSNSPLHFGNGTRLTVT.

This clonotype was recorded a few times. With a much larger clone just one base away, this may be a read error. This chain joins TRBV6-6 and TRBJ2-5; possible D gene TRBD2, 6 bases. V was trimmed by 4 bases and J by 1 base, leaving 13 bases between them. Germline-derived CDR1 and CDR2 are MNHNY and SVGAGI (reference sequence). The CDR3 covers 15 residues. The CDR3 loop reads CASSLNHSGQETQYF. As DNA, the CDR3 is TGTGCCAGCAGTTTAAATCATAGCGGCCAAGAGACCCAGTACTTC.

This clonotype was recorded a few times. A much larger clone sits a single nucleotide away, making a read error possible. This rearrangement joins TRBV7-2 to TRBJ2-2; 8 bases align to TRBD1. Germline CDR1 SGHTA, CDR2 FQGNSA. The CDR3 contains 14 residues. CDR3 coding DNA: TGTGCCAGCAGCCCATCGGGACAGGCCGGGGAGCGGTTTTTT. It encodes CASSPSGQAGERFF.

The CDR3 nucleotides are TGCAGTGCTAGAGATTCCTCCCGGTCAGGACCTTATCTCTCTCCCGGCAATCAGCCCCAGCATTTT. Translated, it gives CSARDSSRSGPYLSPGNQPQHF. V gene TRBV20-1 combines with J gene TRBJ1-5; D gene ambiguous. Per germline, CDR1 DFQATT and CDR2 SNEGSKA (reference sequence). V lost 0 bases, J lost 2 bases, and 32 bases lay in between. The CDR3 spans 22 residues.

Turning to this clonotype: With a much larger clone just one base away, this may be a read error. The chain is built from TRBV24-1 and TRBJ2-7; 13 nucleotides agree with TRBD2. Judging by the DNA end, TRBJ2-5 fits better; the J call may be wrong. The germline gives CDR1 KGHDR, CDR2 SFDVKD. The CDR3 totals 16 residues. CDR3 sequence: CATSGTSGGAQETQYF. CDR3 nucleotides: TGTGCCACCAGTGGCACTAGCGGGGGGGCCCAAGAGACCCAGTACTTC.

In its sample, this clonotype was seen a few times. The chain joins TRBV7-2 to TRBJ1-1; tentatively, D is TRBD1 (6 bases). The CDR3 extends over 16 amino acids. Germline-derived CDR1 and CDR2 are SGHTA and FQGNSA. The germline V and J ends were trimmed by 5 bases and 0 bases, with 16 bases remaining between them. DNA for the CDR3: TGTGCCAGCAGCATGACGGGGGCAGGGGTGAACACTGAAGCTTTCTTT. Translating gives CASSMTGAGVNTEAFF.

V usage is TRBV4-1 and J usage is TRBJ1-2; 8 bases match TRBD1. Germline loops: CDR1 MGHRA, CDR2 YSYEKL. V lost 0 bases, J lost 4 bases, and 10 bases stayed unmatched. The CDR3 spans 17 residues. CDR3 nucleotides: TGCGCCAGCAGCCAAGAAAGGACAGGGTTTAGTAGCTATGGCTACACCTTC. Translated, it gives CASSQERTGFSSYGYTF.

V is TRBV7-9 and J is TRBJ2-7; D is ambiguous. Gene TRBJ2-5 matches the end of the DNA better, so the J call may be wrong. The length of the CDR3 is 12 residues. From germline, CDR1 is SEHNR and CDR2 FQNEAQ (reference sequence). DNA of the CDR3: TGTGCCAGCGCACGGAACCAAGAGACCCAGTACTTC. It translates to CASARNQETQYF.

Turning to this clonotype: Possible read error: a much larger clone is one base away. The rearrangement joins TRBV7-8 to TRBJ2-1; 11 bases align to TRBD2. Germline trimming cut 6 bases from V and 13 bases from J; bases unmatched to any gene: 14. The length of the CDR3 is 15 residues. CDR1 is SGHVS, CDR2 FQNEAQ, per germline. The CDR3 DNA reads TGTGCCAGCAGAAGTAGCGGGGGGGCCGGAGAGACCCAGTTCTTC. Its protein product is CASRSSGGAGETQFF.

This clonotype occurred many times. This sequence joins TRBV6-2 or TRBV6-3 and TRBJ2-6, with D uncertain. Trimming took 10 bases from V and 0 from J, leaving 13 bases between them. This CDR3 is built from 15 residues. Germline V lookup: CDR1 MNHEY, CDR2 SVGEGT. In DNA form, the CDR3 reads TGTGCCACATCGGAAGACGGCTCTGGGGCCAACGTCCTGACTTTC. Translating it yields CATSEDGSGANVLTF.

The CDR3 loop reads CSARGAGQIYEQYF. CDR3 nucleotide sequence: TGCAGTGCTAGGGGAGCGGGACAGATCTACGAGCAGTACTTC. This sequence joins TRBV20-1 and TRBJ2-7; possibly TRBD1 or TRBD2 for D (7 bases each). The germline CDR1 and CDR2 sequences are DFQATT and SNEGSKA (reference sequence). The germline V and J ends were trimmed by 3 bases and 3 bases, with 15 bases remaining between them. This CDR3 spans 14 amino acids.

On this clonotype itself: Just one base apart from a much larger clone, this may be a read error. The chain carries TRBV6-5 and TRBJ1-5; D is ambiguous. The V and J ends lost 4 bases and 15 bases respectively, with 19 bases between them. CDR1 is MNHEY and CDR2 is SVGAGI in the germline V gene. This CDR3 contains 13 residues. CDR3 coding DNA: TGTGCCAGCAGTTCACACATGGGATCCCGGCCGCATTTT. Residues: CASSSHMGSRPHF.

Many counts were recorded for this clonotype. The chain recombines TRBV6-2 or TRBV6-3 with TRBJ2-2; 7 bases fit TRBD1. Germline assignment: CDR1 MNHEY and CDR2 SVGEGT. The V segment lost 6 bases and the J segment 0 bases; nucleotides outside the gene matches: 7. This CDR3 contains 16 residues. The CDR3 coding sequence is TGTGCCAGCAGCCAAGGACAGGACCCGAACACCGGGGAGCTGTTTTTT. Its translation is CASSQGQDPNTGELFF.

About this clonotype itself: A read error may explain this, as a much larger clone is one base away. In nucleotides, the CDR3 is TGCGCCAGCAGCGACGACAGGGTACGAGAGACCCAGTACTTC. Protein sequence: CASSDDRVRETQYF. This sequence joins TRBV4-1 and TRBJ2-7, with 7 bases fitting TRBD1. TRBJ2-5 matches the DNA end more closely, so the J call is doubtful. Per germline, CDR1 MGHRA and CDR2 YSYEKL. The CDR3 has 14 residues.

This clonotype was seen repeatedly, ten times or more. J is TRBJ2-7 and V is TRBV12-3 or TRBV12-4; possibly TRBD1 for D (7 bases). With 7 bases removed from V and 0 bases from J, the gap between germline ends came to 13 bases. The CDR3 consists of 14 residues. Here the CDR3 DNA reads TGTGCCAGCACTCGACAGGGACTCTCCTACGAGCAGTACTTC. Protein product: CASTRQGLSYEQYF.

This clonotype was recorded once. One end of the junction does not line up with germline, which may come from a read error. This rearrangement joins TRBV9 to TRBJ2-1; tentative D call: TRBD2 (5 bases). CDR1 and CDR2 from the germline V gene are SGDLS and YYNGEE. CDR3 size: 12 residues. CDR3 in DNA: TGTGCCAACAGCGTGTGGGAGAATGAGCAGTTCTTC. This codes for CANSVWENEQFF.